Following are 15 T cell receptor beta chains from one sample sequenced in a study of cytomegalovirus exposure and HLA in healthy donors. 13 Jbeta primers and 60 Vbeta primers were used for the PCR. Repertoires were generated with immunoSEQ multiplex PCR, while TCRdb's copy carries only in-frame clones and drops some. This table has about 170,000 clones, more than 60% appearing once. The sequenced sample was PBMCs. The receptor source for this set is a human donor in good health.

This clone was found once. The CDR3: CASSLQPSGGPKGTQYF. The CDR3 nucleotides are TGTGCCAGCAGCTTACAGCCTAGCGGGGGCCCCAAGGGGACCCAGTACTTC. This sequence joins TRBV7-9 and TRBJ2-5; 10 positions agree with TRBD2. From germline, CDR1 is SEHNR and CDR2 FQNEAQ (reference sequence). The length of the CDR3 is 17 residues. After removal of 2 bases from V and 7 bases from J, the junction contained 13 bases not matched to a gene.

The CDR3 spells CASSPGGGSNQPQHF. The CDR3 nucleotides read TGTGCCAGCAGCCCAGGGGGAGGAAGCAATCAGCCCCAGCATTTT. The gene calls are TRBV5-4 and TRBJ1-5, with 7 bases aligning to TRBD1. The CDR3 loop spans 15 amino acids. The germline V gene has CDR1 SGHNT and CDR2 YYREEE (reference sequence). V was clipped by 4 bases and J by 1 base; unmatched bases: 5.

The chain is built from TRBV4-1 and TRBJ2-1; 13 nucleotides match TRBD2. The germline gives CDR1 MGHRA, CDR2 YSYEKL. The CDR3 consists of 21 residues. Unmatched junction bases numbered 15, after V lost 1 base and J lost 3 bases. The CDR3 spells CASSQGDTSGGAGPHYNEQFF. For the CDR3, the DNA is TGCGCCAGCAGCCAAGGGGACACTAGCGGGGGGGCAGGGCCCCACTACAATGAGCAGTTCTTC.

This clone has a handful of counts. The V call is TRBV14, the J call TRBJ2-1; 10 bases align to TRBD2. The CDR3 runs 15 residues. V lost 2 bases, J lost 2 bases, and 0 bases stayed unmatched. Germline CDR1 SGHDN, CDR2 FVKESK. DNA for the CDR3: TGTGCCAGCAGCCAACTAGCGGGGGCCTACAATGAGCAGTTCTTC. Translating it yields CASSQLAGAYNEQFF.

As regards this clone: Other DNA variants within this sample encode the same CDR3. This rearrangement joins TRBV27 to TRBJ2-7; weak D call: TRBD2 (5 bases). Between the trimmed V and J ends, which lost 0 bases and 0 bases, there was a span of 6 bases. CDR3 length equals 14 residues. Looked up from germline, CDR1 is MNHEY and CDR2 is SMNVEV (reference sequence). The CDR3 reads CASSLSGSSYEQYF. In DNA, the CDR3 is TGTGCCAGCAGTTTATCGGGGAGCTCCTACGAGCAGTACTTC.

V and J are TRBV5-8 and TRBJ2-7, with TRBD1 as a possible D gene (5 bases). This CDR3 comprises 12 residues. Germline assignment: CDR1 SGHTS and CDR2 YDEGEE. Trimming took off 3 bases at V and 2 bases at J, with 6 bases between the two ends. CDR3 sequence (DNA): TGTGCCAGCAGCTCGGACACCTACGAGCAGTACTTC. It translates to CASSSDTYEQYF.

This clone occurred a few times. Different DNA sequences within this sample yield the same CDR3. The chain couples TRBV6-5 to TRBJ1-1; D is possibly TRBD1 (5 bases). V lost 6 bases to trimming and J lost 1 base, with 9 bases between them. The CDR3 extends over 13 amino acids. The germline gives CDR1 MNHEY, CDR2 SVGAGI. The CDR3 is CASSLGGNTEAFF. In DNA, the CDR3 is TGTGCCAGCAGCCTGGGGGGGAACACTGAAGCTTTCTTT.

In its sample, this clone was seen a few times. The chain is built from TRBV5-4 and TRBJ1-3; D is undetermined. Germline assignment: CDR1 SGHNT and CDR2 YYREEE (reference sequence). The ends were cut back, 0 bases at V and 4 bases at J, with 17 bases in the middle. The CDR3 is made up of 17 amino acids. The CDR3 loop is CASSLGSALRKGNTIYF. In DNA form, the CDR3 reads TGTGCCAGCAGCTTGGGTTCGGCACTCAGGAAGGGAAACACCATATATTTT. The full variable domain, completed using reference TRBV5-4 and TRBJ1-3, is ETGVTQSPTHLIKTRGQQVTLRCSSQSGHNTVSWYQQALGQGPQFIFQYYREEENGRGNFPPRFSGLQFPNYSSELNVNALELDDSALYLCASSLGSALRKGNTIYFGEGSWLTVV.

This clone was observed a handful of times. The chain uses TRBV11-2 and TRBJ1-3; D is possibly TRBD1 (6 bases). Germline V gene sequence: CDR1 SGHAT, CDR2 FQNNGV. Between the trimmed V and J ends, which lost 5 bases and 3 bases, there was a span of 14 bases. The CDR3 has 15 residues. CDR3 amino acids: CASSITGTFGNTIYF. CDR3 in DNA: TGTGCCAGCAGCATAACAGGGACATTTGGAAACACCATATATTTT.

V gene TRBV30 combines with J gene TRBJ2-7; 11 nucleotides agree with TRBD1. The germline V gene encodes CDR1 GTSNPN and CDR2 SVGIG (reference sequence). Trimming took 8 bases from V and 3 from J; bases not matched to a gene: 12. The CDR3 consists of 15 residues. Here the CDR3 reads CALTSTGTGGYEQYF. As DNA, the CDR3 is TGTGCCCTTACCTCAACCGGGACAGGGGGCTACGAGCAGTACTTC.

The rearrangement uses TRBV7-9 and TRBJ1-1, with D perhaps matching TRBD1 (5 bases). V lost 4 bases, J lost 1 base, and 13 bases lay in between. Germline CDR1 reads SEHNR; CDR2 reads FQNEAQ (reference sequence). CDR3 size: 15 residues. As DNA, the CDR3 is TGTGCCAGCAGCTCCCCGGACAAGGCGAACACTGAAGCTTTCTTT. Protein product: CASSSPDKANTEAFF.

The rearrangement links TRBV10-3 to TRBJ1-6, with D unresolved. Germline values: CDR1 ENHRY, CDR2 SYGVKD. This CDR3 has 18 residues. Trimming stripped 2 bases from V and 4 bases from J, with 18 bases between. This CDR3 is CAISEPTFGSGYNSPLHF. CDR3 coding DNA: TGTGCCATCAGTGAGCCGACCTTTGGGTCAGGATATAATTCACCCCTCCACTTT.

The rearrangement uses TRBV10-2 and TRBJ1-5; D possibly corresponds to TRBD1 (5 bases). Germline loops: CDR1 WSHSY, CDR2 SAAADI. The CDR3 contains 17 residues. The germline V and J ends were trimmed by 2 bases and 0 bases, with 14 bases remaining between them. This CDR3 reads CASSERAGPYSNQPQHF. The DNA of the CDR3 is TGCGCCAGCAGTGAGAGGGCAGGGCCCTATAGCAATCAGCCCCAGCATTTT.

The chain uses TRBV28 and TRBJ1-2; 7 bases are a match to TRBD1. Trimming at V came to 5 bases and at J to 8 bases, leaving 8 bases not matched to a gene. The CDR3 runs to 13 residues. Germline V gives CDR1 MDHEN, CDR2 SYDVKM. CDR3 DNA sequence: TGTGCCAGCAGTCAGGGGGATCTTCGGGGCTACACCTTC. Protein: CASSQGDLRGYTF.

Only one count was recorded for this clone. In DNA form, the CDR3 reads TGCGCCAGCAGCCTGGCAGGGATCCAAGAGACCCAGTACTTC. This codes for CASSLAGIQETQYF. The rearrangement uses TRBV5-1 and TRBJ2-5; tentative D call: TRBD1 (5 bases). Looked up from germline, CDR1 is SGHRS and CDR2 is YFSETQ. The CDR3 length is 14 residues. V lost 4 bases, J lost 1 base, and 11 bases lay in between.